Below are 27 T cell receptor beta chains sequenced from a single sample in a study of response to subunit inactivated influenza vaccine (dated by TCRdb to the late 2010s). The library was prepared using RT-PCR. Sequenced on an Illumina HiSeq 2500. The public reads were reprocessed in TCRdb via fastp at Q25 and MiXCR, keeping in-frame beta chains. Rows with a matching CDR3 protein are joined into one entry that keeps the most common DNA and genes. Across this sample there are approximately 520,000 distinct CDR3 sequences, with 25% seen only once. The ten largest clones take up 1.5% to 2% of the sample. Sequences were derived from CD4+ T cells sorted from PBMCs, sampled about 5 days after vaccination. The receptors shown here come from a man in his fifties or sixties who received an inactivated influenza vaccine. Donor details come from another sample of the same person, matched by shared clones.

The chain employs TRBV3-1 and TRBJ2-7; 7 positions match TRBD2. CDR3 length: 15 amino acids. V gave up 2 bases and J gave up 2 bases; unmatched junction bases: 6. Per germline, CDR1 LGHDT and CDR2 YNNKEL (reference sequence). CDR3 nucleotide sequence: TGTGCCAGCAGCCAATCTAGCGGATGGACCTACGAGCAGTACTTC. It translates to CASSQSSGWTYEQYF.

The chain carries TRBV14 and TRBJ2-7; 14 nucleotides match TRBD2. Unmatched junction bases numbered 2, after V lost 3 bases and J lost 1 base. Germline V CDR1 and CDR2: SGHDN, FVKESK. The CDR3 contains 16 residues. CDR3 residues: CASSHRLAGGSYEQYF. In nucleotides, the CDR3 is TGTGCCAGCAGCCACAGACTAGCGGGAGGGTCCTACGAGCAGTACTTC.

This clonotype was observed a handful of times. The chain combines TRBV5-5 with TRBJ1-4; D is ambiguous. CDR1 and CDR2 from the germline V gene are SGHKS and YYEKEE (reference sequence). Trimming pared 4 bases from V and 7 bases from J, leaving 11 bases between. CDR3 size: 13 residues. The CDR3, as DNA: TGTGCCAGCAGCCTCGACTTGGGTGAAAAACTGTTTTTT. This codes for CASSLDLGEKLFF.

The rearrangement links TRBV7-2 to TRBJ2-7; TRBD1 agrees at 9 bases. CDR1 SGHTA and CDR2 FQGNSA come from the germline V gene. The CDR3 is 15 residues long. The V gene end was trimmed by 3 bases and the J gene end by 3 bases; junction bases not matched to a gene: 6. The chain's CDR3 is CASSLGATGGYEQYF. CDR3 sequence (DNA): TGTGCCAGCAGCTTGGGTGCGACAGGGGGCTACGAGCAGTACTTC.

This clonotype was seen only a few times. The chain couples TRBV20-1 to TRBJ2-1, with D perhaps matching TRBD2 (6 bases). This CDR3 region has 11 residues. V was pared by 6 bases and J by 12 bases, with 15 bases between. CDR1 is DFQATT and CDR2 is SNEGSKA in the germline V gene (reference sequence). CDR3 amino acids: CSALSGALQFF. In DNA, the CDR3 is TGCAGTGCCCTTTCGGGAGCGCTGCAGTTCTTC.

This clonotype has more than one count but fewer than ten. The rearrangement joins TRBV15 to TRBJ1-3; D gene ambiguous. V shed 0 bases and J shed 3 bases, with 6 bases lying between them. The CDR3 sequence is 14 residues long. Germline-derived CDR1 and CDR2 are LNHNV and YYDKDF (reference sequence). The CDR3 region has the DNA TGTGCCACCAGCAGAGAGGGTGTTGGAAACACCATATATTTT. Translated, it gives CATSREGVGNTIYF.

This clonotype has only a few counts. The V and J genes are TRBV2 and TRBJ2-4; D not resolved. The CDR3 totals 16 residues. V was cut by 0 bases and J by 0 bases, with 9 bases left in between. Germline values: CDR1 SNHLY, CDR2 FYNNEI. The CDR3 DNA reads TGTGCCAGCAGTGAAGCCAACTACCTAGCCAAAAACATTCAGTACTTC. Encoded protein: CASSEANYLAKNIQYF. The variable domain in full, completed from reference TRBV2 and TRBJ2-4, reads EPEVTQTPSHQVTQMGQEVILRCVPISNHLYFYWYRQILGQKVEFLVSFYNNEISEKSEIFDDQFSVERPDGSNFTLKIRSTKLEDSAMYFCASSEANYLAKNIQYFGAGTRLSVL.

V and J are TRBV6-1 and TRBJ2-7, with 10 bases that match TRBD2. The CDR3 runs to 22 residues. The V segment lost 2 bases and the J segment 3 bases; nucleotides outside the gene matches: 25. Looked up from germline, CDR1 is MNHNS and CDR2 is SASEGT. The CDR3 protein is CASSEYGSLWLAGAQQNYEQYF. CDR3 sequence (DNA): TGTGCCAGCAGTGAATATGGTTCTTTGTGGCTAGCGGGAGCCCAACAGAACTACGAGCAGTACTTC.

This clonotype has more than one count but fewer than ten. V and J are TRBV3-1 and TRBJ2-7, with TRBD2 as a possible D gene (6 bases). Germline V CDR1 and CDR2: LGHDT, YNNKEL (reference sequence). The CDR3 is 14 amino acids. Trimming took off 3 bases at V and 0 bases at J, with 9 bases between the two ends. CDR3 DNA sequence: TGTGCCAGCAGCCATACGGGGGACTCCTACGAGCAGTACTTC. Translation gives CASSHTGDSYEQYF.

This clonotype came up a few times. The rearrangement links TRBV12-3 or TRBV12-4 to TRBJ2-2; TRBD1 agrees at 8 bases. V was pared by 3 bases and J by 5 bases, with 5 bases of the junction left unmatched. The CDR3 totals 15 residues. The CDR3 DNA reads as TGTGCCAGCAGTTTCTCAGGGGGCGGGACCGGGGAGCTGTTTTTT. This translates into CASSFSGGGTGELFF.

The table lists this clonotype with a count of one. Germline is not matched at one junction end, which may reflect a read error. CDR3 region: CATSRDRTKTGELFF. DNA for the CDR3: TGTGCCACCAGCAGAGACAGGACGAAGACCGGGGAGCTGTTTTTT. The chain is built from TRBV15 and TRBJ2-2; D uncertain. The germline gives CDR1 LNHNV, CDR2 YYDKDF (reference sequence). The CDR3 covers 15 residues.

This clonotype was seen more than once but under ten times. CDR3 in amino acids: CASSQDLVGGEQYF. CDR3 sequence (DNA): TGCGCCAGCAGCCAAGATTTAGTTGGGGGGGAGCAGTACTTC. V gene TRBV4-3 combines with J gene TRBJ2-7, with a tentative D call TRBD2 (6 bases). The CDR3 sequence is 14 residues long. CDR1 and CDR2 from the germline V gene are LGHNA and YSLEER. V was cut by 0 bases and J by 7 bases, with 13 bases left in between.

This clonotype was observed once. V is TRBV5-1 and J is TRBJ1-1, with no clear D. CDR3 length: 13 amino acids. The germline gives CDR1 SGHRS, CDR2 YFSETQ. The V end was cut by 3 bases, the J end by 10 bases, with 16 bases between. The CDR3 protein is CASSSDPIGPAFF. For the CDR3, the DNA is TGCGCCAGCAGCTCAGACCCCATAGGGCCAGCTTTCTTT.

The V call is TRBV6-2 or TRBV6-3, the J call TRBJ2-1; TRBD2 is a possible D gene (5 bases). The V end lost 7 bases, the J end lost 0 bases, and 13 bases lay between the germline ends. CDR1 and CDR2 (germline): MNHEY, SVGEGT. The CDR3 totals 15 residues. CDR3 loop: CASTTGSSSYNEQFF. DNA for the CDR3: TGTGCCAGCACAACGGGATCCAGCTCCTACAATGAGCAGTTCTTC.

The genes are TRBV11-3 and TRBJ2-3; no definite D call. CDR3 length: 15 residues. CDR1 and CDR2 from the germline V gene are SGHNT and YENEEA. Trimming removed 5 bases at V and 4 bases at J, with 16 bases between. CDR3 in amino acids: CASSLFTGSADTQYF. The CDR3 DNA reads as TGTGCCAGCAGCCTATTCACCGGTAGTGCAGATACGCAGTATTTT.

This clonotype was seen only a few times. The CDR3 region is CASRRNPGTDTEAFF. For the CDR3, the DNA is TGTGCCAGCAGAAGAAATCCCGGGACAGACACTGAAGCTTTCTTT. V usage is TRBV11-2 and J usage is TRBJ1-1, with TRBD1 matching over 7 bases. The CDR3 covers 15 residues. Germline V lookup: CDR1 SGHAT, CDR2 FQNNGV. Trimming removed 6 bases from V and 3 bases from J; junction bases left unmatched: 10.

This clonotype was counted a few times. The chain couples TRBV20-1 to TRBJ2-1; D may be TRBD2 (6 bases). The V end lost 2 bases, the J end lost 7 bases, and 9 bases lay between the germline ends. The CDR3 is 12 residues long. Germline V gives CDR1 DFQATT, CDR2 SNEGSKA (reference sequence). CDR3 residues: CSARPLANEQFF. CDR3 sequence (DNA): TGCAGTGCTAGACCCCTAGCGAATGAGCAGTTCTTC.

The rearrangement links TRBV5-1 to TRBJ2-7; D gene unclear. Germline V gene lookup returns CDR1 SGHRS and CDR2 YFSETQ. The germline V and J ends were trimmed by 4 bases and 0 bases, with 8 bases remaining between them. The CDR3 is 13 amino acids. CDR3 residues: CASSAVGSYEQYF. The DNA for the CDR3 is TGCGCCAGCAGCGCCGTCGGCTCCTACGAGCAGTACTTC. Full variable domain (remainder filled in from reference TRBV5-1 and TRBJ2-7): KAGVTQTPRYLIKTRGQQVTLSCSPISGHRSVSWYQQTPGQGLQFLFEYFSETQRNKGNFPGRFSGRQFSNSRSEMNVSTLELGDSALYLCASSAVGSYEQYFGPGTRLTVT.

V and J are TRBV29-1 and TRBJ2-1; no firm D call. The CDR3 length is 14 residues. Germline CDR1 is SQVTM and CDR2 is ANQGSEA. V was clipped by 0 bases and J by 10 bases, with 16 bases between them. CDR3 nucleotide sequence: TGCAGCGTTGAAGAGTGGCAGCCGCCCGGGGAGCAGTTCTTC. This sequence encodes CSVEEWQPPGEQFF.

Written as DNA, the CDR3 is TGTGCCAGCAGCTTCCCCGCGTGGCCTAGCGAGCAGTACTTC. As protein: CASSFPAWPSEQYF. The chain joins TRBV21-1 to TRBJ2-7; the D call TRBD2 from the table was never checked on the DNA. TRBV21-1 is described as a pseudogene. This CDR3 is built from 14 residues.

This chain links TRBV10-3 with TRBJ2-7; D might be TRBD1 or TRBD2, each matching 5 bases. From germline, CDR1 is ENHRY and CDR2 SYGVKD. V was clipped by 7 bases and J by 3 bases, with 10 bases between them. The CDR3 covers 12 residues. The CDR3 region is CAITRDGYEQYF. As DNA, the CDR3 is TGTGCCATCACCCGGGACGGCTACGAGCAGTACTTC.

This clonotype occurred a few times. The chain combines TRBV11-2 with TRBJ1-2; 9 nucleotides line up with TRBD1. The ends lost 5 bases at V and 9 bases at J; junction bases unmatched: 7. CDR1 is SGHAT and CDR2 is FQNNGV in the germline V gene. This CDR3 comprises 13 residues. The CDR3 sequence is CASSRVDRGRYTF. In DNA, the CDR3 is TGTGCCAGCAGCCGGGTGGACAGGGGACGCTACACCTTC.

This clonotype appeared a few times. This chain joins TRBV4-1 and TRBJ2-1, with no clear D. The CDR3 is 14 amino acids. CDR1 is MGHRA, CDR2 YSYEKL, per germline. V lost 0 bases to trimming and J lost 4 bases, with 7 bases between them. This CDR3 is CASSQEPGYNEQFF. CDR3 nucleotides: TGCGCCAGCAGCCAAGAACCGGGTTACAATGAGCAGTTCTTC.

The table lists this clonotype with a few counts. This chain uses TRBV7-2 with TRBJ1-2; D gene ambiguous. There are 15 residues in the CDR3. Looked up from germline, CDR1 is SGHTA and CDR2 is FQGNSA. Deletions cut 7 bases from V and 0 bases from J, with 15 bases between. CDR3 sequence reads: CASTPEPGANYGYTF. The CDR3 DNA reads TGTGCCAGCACCCCCGAACCCGGAGCTAACTATGGCTACACCTTC.

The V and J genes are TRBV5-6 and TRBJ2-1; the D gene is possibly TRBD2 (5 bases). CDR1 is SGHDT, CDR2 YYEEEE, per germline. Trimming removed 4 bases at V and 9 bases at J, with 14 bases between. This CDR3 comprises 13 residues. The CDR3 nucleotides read TGTGCCAGCAGCCTCCTTCTAGCTGGTGAGCAGTTCTTC. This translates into CASSLLLAGEQFF.

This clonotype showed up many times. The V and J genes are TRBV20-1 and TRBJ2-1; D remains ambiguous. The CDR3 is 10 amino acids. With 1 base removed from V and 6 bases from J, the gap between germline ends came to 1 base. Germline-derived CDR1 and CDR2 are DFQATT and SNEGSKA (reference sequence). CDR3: CSARVNEQFF. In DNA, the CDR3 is TGCAGTGCTAGAGTCAATGAGCAGTTCTTC.

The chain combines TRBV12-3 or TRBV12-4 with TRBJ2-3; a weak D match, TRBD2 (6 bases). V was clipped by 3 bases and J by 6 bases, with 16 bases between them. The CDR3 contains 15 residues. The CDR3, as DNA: TGTGCCAGCAGTTTCGGGGGTTGGGGTCGGGATACGCAGTATTTT. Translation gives CASSFGGWGRDTQYF.